These T cell receptor beta chains were read from a single sample in a study of blood T cell repertoires in COVID-19. Libraries were prepared by immunoSEQ multiplex PCR; TCRdb keeps only in-frame clonotypes and omits some of them. The profile covers approximately 170,000 clones, with around 85% appearing a single time and 5.5% to 8% taken by the ten largest. The sample consisted of peripheral blood. The receptor set was obtained from an elderly man with COVID-19, enrolled during active disease. CDR3s include the opening cysteine and the closing phenylalanine or tryptophan. The order of the fields is J gene, V gene, clone size, D gene, CDR3 protein, CDR3 DNA. D genes are given only for firm matches. Clone size is shown for a subset of rows, as once, few, many or a class of expanded clone.

TRBJ1-2 | TRBV27 | NA | NA | CASSLRGNYGYTF | TGTGCCAGCAGTTTGCGGGGAAACTATGGCTACACCTTC
TRBJ2-5 | TRBV2 | NA | TRBD2 | CASRREGETQYF | TGTGCCAGCAGGAGGGAGGGGGAGACCCAGTACTTC
TRBJ1-2 | TRBV20-1 | NA | TRBD1 | CSASYSTGTGGSGGYTF | TGCAGTGCTAGTTATTCCACCGGGACAGGGGGCAGCGGTGGCTACACCTTC
TRBJ2-4 | TRBV19 | NA | NA | CASTWGQGNIQYF | TGTGCCAGTACCTGGGGTCAGGGAAACATTCAGTACTTC
TRBJ1-2 | TRBV6-2/TRBV6-3 | NA | NA | CASSYATRAVYGYTF | TGTGCCAGCAGTTACGCTACGAGGGCGGTCTATGGCTACACCTTC
TRBJ1-1 | TRBV19 | few | TRBD1 | CASSMSGTGGTEAFF | TGTGCCAGTAGTATGTCCGGGACAGGGGGAACGGAAGCTTTCTTT
TRBJ1-6 | TRBV3-1/TRBV3-2 | NA | TRBD1 | CASSQDHRGSPLHF | TGTGCCAGCAGCCAAGACCACAGGGGTTCACCCCTCCACTTT
TRBJ1-5 | TRBV6-5 | NA | NA | CASSYSGAQPQHF | TGTGCCAGCAGTTACTCTGGAGCCCAGCCCCAGCATTTT
TRBJ2-1 | TRBV3-1/TRBV3-2 | once | TRBD1 | CASSPTGSSYNEQFF | TGTGCCAGCAGCCCGACAGGGAGCTCCTACAATGAGCAGTTCTTC
TRBJ1-5 | TRBV6-5 | NA | TRBD1 | CASSIAGGDQPQHF | TGTGCCAGCAGTATAGCAGGGGGCGATCAGCCCCAGCATTTT
TRBJ1-3 | TRBV6-5 | NA | TRBD1 | CASSSSGQGSGNTIYF | TGTGCCAGCAGTTCCTCAGGACAGGGCTCTGGAAACACCATATATTTT
TRBJ1-2 | TRBV6-5 | NA | NA | CASRGGARYGYTF | TGTGCCAGCAGAGGGGGGGCTAGGTATGGCTACACCTTC